These T cell receptor beta chains were read from a single sample in a study of regulatory T cells in long-lasting Graves disease. In TCRdb, the multiplex PCR reads were re-called with MiXCR into one record per CDR3 protein. The sample consists of around 420,000 distinct CDR3 sequences, around 16% of them appearing once. The sample in question was peripheral blood mononuclear cells (PBMCs), obtained at new diagnosis, from a patient treated with antithyroid drugs. The receptors here all came from a female donor with Graves disease. Each CDR3 is given without its conserved first and last residue. D genes are given only for firm matches.

j_call | d_call | v_call | cdr3_aa
TRBJ2-3 | - | TRBV5-6 | ASSYGSSDTQY
TRBJ1-5 | - | TRBV19 | ASSMDFYQPQH
TRBJ2-1 | - | TRBV5-1 | ASSLVGEYNEQL
TRBJ1-2 | TRBD1 | TRBV4-2 | ASSQTGTGGGLYGYT
TRBJ1-1 | - | TRBV12-3/TRBV12-4 | AGSLGTGLLLNTEAF
TRBJ2-7 | TRBD2 | TRBV7-2 | ASSLSGTSTYEQY
TRBJ1-1 | - | TRBV6-2/TRBV6-3 | ASSRPSRGWGEAF
TRBJ1-2 | - | TRBV25-1 | ASSKTGRNYGYT
TRBJ2-1 | TRBD1 | TRBV28 | ASSLLFLRDRSYNEQF
TRBJ2-7 | - | TRBV4-1 | ASSQLGSNYEQY
TRBJ1-1 | TRBD1 | TRBV12-3/TRBV12-4 | ASSSKTGVITEAF
TRBJ2-1 | - | TRBV20-1 | SGSWGHEQF
TRBJ1-3 | - | TRBV7-9 | ASSFTGMLSGNTIY
TRBJ1-1 | - | TRBV12-3/TRBV12-4 | ASTPDGHTEAF
TRBJ2-7 | - | TRBV6-5 | ASSYTDRFTPYEQY
TRBJ1-1 | - | TRBV6-1 | ASRGTGCDTEAF
TRBJ1-1 | TRBD1 | TRBV20-1 | SAGDRGPNTEAF
TRBJ2-1 | TRBD2 | TRBV2 | ASSDRPPGLAGGQF
TRBJ2-1 | - | TRBV12-3/TRBV12-4 | ASSQLDPQF
TRBJ2-7 | - | TRBV7-2 | ASSLSSQPPPYEQY
TRBJ1-1 | - | TRBV6-1 | ASRKDGLLNTEAF
TRBJ2-1 | TRBD2 | TRBV12-3/TRBV12-4 | ASSTRLAGSRNEQF